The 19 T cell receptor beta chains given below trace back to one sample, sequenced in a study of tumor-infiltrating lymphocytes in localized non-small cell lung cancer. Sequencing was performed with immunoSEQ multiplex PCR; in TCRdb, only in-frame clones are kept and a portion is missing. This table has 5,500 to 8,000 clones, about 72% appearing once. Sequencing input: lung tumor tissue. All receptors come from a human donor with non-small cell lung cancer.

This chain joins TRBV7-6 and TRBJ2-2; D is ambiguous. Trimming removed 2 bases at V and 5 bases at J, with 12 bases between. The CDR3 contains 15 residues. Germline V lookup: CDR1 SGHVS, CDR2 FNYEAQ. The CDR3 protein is CASSLRDRWTGELFF. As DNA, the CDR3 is TGTGCCAGCAGCTTAAGGGATAGGTGGACCGGGGAGCTGTTTTTT.

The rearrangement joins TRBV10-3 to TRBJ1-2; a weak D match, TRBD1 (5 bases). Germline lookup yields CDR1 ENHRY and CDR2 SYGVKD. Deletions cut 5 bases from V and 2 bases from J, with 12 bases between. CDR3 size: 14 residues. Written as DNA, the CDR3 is TGTGCCATCAGTACGGACAAGGGAAACTATGGCTACACCTTC. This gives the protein CAISTDKGNYGYTF.

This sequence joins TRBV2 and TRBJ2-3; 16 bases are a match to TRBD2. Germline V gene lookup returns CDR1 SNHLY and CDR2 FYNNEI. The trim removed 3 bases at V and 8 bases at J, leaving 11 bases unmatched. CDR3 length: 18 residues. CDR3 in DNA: TGTGCCAGCAGTGAGGTGGTGGGACTAGCGGGGGGGCTGAGTACGCAGTATTTT. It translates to CASSEVVGLAGGLSTQYF.

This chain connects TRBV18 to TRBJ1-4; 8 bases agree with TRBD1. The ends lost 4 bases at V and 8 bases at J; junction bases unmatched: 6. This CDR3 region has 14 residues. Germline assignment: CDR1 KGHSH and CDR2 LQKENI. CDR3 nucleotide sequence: TGTGCCAGCTCACAGACAGGGGAGGGAGAAAAACTGTTTTTT. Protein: CASSQTGEGEKLFF.

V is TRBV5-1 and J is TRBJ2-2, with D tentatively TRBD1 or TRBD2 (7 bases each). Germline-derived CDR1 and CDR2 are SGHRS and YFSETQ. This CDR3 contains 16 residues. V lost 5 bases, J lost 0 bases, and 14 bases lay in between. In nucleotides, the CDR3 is TGCGCCAGCAGAATTCCAGGGGGGGCGAACACCGGGGAGCTGTTTTTT. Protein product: CASRIPGGANTGELFF.

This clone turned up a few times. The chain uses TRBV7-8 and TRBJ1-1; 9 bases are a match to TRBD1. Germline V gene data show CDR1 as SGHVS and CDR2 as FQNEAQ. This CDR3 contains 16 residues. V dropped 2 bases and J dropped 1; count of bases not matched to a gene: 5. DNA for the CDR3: TGTGCCAGCAGCTTACGACAGGGGGGCAGGAACACTGAAGCTTTCTTT. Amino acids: CASSLRQGGRNTEAFF.

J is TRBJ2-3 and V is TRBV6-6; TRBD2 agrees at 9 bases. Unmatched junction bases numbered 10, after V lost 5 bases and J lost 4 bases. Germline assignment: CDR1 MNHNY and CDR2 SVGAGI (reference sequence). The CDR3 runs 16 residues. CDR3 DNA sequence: TGTGCCAGCAGTGGCCGATTGTTAGCGGGGGCAGATACGCAGTATTTT. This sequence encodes CASSGRLLAGADTQYF.

CDR3 nucleotide sequence: TGCGCCAGCAGTCAGCCAGGAAACATTCAGTACTTC. This sequence encodes CASSQPGNIQYF. The gene calls are TRBV4-1 and TRBJ2-4, with D unresolved. CDR3 length equals 12 residues. The V end lost 6 bases, the J end lost 6 bases, and 9 bases lay between the germline ends. Germline CDR1 MGHRA, CDR2 YSYEKL.

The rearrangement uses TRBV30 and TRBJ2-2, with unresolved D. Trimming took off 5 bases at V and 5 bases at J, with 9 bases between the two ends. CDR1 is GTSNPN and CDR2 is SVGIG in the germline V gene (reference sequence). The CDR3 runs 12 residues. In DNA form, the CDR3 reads TGTGCCTGGGGGGTTGGAACCGGGGAGCTGTTTTTT. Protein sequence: CAWGVGTGELFF.

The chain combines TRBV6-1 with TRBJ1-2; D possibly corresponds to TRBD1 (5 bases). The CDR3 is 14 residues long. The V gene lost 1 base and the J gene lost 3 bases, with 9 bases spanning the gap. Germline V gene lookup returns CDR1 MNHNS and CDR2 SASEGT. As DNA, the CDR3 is TGTGCCAGCAGTGAAGTGGGGACGGACTATGGCTACACCTTC. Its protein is CASSEVGTDYGYTF.

The CDR3: CASSPSGFRTDTQYF. CDR3 DNA: TGTGCCAGTAGCCCTAGCGGGTTTCGCACAGATACGCAGTATTTT. The chain links TRBV19 to TRBJ2-3; TRBD2 agrees at 8 bases. With 6 bases clipped from V and 1 base from J, the junction kept 6 bases outside the gene matches. The CDR3 is made up of 15 amino acids. The germline gives CDR1 LNHDA, CDR2 SQIVND (reference sequence).

CDR3 in amino acids: CSVRGLLSYEQYF. DNA for the CDR3: TGCAGCGTGAGGGGGCTCCTTTCCTACGAGCAGTACTTC. This chain uses TRBV29-1 with TRBJ2-7; 7 bases are a match to TRBD1. V was pared by 6 bases and J by 1 base, with 6 bases of the junction left unmatched. This CDR3 comprises 13 residues. CDR1 is SQVTM and CDR2 is ANQGSEA in the germline V gene.

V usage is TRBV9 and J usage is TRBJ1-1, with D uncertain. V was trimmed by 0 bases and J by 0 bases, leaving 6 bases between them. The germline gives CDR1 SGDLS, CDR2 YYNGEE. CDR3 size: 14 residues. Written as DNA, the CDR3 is TGTGCCAGCAGCGTAGGAAACATGAACACTGAAGCTTTCTTT. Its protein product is CASSVGNMNTEAFF.

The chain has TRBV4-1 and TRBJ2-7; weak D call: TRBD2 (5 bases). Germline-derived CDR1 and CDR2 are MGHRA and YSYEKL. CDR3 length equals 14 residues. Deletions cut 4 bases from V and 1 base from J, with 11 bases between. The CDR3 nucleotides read TGCGCCAGCAGCCTCCAACGGGGTTCCTACGAGCAGTACTTC. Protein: CASSLQRGSYEQYF.

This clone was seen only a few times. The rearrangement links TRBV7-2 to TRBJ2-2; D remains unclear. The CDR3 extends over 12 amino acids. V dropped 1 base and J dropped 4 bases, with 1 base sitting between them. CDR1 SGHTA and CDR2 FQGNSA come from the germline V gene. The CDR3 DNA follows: TGTGCCAGCAGCTTAGGCACCGGGGAGCTGTTTTTT. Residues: CASSLGTGELFF.

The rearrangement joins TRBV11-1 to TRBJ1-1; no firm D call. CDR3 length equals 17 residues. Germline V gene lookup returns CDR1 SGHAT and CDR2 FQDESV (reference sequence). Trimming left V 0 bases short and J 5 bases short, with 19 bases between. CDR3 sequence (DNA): TGTGCCAGCAGCTTAGCGCCTTTTCCTCGTTTTTGGACTGAAGCTTTCTTT. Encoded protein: CASSLAPFPRFWTEAFF.

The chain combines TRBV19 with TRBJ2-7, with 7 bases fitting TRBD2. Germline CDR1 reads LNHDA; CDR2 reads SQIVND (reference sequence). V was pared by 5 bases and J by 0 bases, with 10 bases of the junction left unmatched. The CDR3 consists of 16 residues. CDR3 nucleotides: TGTGCCAGTAGTCCGCGACAAAGGACTAGCTCCTACGAGCAGTACTTC. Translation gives CASSPRQRTSSYEQYF.

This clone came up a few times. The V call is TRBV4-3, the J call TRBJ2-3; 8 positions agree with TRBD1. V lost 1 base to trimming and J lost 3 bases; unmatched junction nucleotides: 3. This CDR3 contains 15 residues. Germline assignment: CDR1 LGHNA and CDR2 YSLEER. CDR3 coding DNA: TGCGCCAGCAGCCAAGCAGGGGGCGGGACAGATACGCAGTATTTT. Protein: CASSQAGGGTDTQYF.

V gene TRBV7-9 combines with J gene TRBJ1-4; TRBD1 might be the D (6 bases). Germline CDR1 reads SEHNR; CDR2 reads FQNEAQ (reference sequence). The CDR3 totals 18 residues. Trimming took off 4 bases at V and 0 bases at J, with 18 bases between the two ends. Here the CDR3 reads CASSWGAIQLTTNEKLFF. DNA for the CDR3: TGTGCCAGCAGCTGGGGGGCCATCCAGCTTACAACTAATGAAAAACTGTTTTTT.